This entry features one TCR beta chain sequence. CDR1 and CDR2 from the germline V gene are LNHDA and SQIVND (reference sequence). This CDR3 has 14 amino acids. Between the trimmed V and J ends, which lost 7 bases and 11 bases, there was a span of 23 bases. TCRdb keeps only in-frame clones here, not all; method: immunoSEQ multiplex PCR. The sample holds some 110,000 clones, about 93% seen once. This sample stems from a study of cytomegalovirus exposure and HLA in healthy donors. The rearrangement uses TRBV19 and TRBJ1-2; D is perhaps TRBD1 (6 bases). Sequencing was carried out using PBMCs. The receptor's source is a woman between 18 and 29 years old in good health and CMV-seronegative. CDR3 amino acids: CASTQATGLQRYTF. CDR3 bases: TGTGCCAGTACTCAAGCCACAGGGTTACAGCGGTACACCTTC.